Following are 5 T cell receptor beta chains from one sample sequenced in a study of blood T cell repertoires in COVID-19. The protocol was immunoSEQ multiplex PCR, while the TCRdb copy is restricted to in-frame clones and leaves out a portion. Of 95,000 to 150,000 clones listed, 82% were seen once; the top ten hold about 4.2%. The sequenced sample consisted of peripheral blood. These receptors were taken from a woman between 65 and 79 years old with acute or convalescent COVID-19.

The gene calls are TRBV2 and TRBJ1-2, with 7 nucleotides matching TRBD1. The CDR3 runs 12 residues. The junction had 5 bases not matched to a gene; V was cut back by 5 bases and J by 8 bases. CDR1 is SNHLY, CDR2 FYNNEI, per germline. The CDR3 region is CASSLTGRGYTF. The DNA for the CDR3 is TGTGCCAGCAGTTTGACAGGGCGAGGCTACACCTTC. The complete variable domain, with remaining parts taken from reference TRBV2 and TRBJ1-2, reads EPEVTQTPSHQVTQMGQEVILRCVPISNHLYFYWYRQILGQKVEFLVSFYNNEISEKSEIFDDQFSVERPDGSNFTLKIRSTKLEDSAMYFCASSLTGRGYTFGSGTRLTVV.

The chain couples TRBV12-3 or TRBV12-4 to TRBJ1-5; weak D call: TRBD1 (6 bases). The CDR3 spans 13 residues. V was clipped by 3 bases and J by 9 bases, with 12 bases between them. This CDR3 reads CASSLGAHGPQHF. CDR3 in DNA: TGTGCCAGCAGTTTGGGGGCGCATGGGCCCCAGCATTTT.

This clone turned up a few times. The chain combines TRBV6-5 with TRBJ1-4; a weak D match, TRBD1 (6 bases). Per germline, CDR1 MNHEY and CDR2 SVGAGI. V lost 6 bases and J 8 bases, leaving 19 bases between the germline ends. The CDR3 spans 15 residues. Written as DNA, the CDR3 is TGTGCCAGCAGCCTCTTCGACAGGTTCGGAGAAAAACTGTTTTTT. It encodes CASSLFDRFGEKLFF.

This chain uses TRBV5-1 with TRBJ2-5; D uncertain. Germline V gene data show CDR1 as SGHRS and CDR2 as YFSETQ. V lost 5 bases and J lost 5, with 13 bases in between. The CDR3 is 13 amino acids. The CDR3 DNA sequence: TGCGCCAGCAGTGGTGGTCCCCAGGAGACCCAGTACTTC. Protein: CASSGGPQETQYF.

The gene calls are TRBV4-1 and TRBJ2-5, with D tentatively TRBD1 (6 bases). The germline gives CDR1 MGHRA, CDR2 YSYEKL. The CDR3 extends over 15 amino acids. V gave up 0 bases and J gave up 4 bases, with 12 bases separating them. The CDR3 loop is CASSQDFTRGETQYF. Here the CDR3 DNA reads TGCGCCAGCAGCCAAGATTTCACCAGGGGAGAGACCCAGTACTTC.